The following is a T cell receptor beta chain sequence with its context. The target antigen is unknown. These data originate in a study of PD-L1 blockade in urothelial cancer. Findings and caveats of the study: Patients with below-median pretreatment blood clonality survived longer.

Clones were read by immunoSEQ multiplex PCR, and TCRdb kept only the in-frame ones, dropping some. The table lists 60,000 to 85,000 clones, roughly 90% of them singletons. The source of this sequence is a woman in her sixties or seventies with urothelial cancer. The starting material was PBMCs, obtained around atezolizumab (anti-PD-L1) treatment.

This CDR3 is CASSVGGTSGGDQETQYF. CDR3 coding DNA: TGTGCCAGCAGCGTAGGGGGGACTAGCGGGGGGGACCAAGAGACCCAGTACTTC. The rearrangement uses TRBV9 and TRBJ2-5, with 16 bases fitting TRBD2. The V and J ends lost 0 bases and 0 bases, in that order; junction bases with no gene match: 2. Germline V gene sequence: CDR1 SGDLS, CDR2 YYNGEE. The length of the CDR3 is 18 residues.